This T cell receptor beta chain was retrieved from a study of T-cell memory formation after mild COVID-19. Turning to the study itself: Clusters of TCRs were largely donor specific. Findings and limits, study-wide: Clones that contracted from day 15 to 85 had balanced CD4/CD8; later expanders were CD4+ biased.

TCR alpha and TCR beta cDNA libraries carrying sample barcodes and UMIs came from 5'RACE with constant-segment primers. One entry per CDR3 protein, called by TCRdb with MiXCR from the 5' RACE reads. The sample gives about 540,000 distinct CDR3 sequences, just over 20% of which show up once; under 15% is in the top ten. The CDR3 loop spans 17 amino acids. The germline V gene encodes CDR1 SQVTM and CDR2 ANQGSEA. Trimming cost V 5 bases and J 1 base; bases outside gene matches: 16. Turning to this clonotype: The antigen is undetermined.

The source of this sequence is an adult woman who had mild COVID-19 (a few samples of this study predate the infection). Cell type and time point are not known. The genes are TRBV29-1 and TRBJ1-1; TRBD1 aligns across 7 bases. Sequencing used PBMCs or a T cell subset sorted from them (not recorded which). The CDR3 bases are TGCAGCGTTAATGGTAGAGGGGGCGAGGCGAGGAACACTGAAGCTTTCTTT. It translates to CSVNGRGGEARNTEAFF.